The rows below give T cell receptor beta chains drawn from one sample of a study of OX40 agonist ivuxolimab in advanced cancers. TCRdb's copy holds only in-frame clones and misses some; the assay was immunoSEQ multiplex PCR. The sample contains 72,000 or so clones, approximately 84% of which appear only once. The sequences come from CD4+ or CD8+ T cells sorted from blood, collected in a trial of the OX40 agonist ivuxolimab. The source is an adult with an advanced solid tumor such as melanoma, head and neck, liver or kidney cancer. CDR3s include the opening cysteine and the closing phenylalanine or tryptophan. D genes are given only for firm matches.

len	d_gene	v_gene	j_gene	CDR3aa
15	TRBD1	TRBV28	TRBJ2-1	CASSRSGTGHNEQFF
14	TRBD1	TRBV5-1	TRBJ1-6	CASSSGTANSPLHF
15	TRBD2	TRBV19	TRBJ2-3	CASTNSGGYTDTQYF
15	NA	TRBV19	TRBJ2-5	CASSNWGTVQETQYF
12	NA	TRBV2	TRBJ1-2	CASSGQEEGYTF
12	NA	TRBV7-3	TRBJ1-5	CASSRPNQPQHF
13	NA	TRBV30	TRBJ1-1	CAWTRVLNTEAFF
13	NA	TRBV6-5	TRBJ2-5	CASSYRIQETQYF
16	NA	TRBV4-2	TRBJ1-6	CASSQDLAFENSPLHF
15	NA	TRBV5-1	TRBJ2-1	CASSPRSGFNNEQFF
12	NA	TRBV18	TRBJ1-4	CASSPSGEKLFF
16	TRBD1	TRBV5-6	TRBJ1-3	CASSRRDRRPGNTIYF
14	TRBD1	TRBV30	TRBJ2-7	CAWSRDSPSYEQYF
14	NA	TRBV18	TRBJ2-7	CASSPRPEPYEQYF